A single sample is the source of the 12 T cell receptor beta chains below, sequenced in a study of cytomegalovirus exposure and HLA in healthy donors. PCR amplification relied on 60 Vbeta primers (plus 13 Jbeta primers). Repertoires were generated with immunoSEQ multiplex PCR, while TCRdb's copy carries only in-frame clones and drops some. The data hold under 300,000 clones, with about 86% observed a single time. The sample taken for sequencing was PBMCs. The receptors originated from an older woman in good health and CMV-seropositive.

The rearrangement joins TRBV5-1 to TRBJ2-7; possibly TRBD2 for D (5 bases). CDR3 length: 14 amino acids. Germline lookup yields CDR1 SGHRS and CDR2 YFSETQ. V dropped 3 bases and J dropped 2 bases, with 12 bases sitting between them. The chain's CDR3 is CASSSGELTYEQYF. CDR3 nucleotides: TGCGCCAGCAGCTCCGGGGAACTAACCTACGAGCAGTACTTC.

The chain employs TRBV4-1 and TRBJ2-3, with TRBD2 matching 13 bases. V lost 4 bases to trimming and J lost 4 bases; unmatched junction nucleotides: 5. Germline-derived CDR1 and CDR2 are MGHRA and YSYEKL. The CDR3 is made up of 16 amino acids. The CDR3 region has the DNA TGCGCCAGCAGCCTTCGGACTAGCGGGAGTTCAGATACGCAGTATTTT. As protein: CASSLRTSGSSDTQYF.

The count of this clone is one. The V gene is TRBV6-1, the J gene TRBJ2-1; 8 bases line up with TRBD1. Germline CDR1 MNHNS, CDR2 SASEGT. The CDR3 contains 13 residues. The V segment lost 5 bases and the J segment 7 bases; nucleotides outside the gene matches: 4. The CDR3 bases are TGTGCCAGCAGTATGACAGGGGTAAATGAGCAGTTCTTC. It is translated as CASSMTGVNEQFF.

The CDR3 here is CASSPPSVNTEAFF. The CDR3 DNA follows: TGTGCCAGCTCACCACCGTCTGTAAACACTGAAGCTTTCTTT. J is TRBJ1-1 and V is TRBV18, with unresolved D. CDR1 is KGHSH and CDR2 is LQKENI in the germline V gene. V was cut by 0 bases and J by 2 bases, with 7 bases left in between. The CDR3 sequence is 14 residues long.

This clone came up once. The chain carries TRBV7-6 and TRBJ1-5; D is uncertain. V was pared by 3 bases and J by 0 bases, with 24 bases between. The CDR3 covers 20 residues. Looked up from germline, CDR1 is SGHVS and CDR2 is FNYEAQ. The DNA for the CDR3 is TGTGCCAGCAGCTTCATCCACTTCCCCGGGGAGTTTTATAGCAATCAGCCCCAGCATTTT. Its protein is CASSFIHFPGEFYSNQPQHF. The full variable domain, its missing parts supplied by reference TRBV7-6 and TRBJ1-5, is GAGVSQSPRYKVTKRGQDVALRCDPISGHVSLYWYRQALGQGPEFLTYFNYEAQQDKSGLPNDRFSAERPEGSISTLTIQRTEQRDSAMYRCASSFIHFPGEFYSNQPQHFGDGTRLSIL.

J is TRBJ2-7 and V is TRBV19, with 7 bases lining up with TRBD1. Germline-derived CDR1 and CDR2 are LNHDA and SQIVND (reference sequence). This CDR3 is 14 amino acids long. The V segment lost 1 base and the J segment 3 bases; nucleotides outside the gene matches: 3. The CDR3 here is CASSIGQGFYEQYF. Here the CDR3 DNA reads TGTGCCAGTAGTATAGGACAGGGCTTCTACGAGCAGTACTTC.

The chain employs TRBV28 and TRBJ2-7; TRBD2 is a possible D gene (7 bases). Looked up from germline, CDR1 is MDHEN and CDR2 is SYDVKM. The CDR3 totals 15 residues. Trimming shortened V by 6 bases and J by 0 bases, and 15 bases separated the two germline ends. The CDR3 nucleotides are TGTGCCAGCAGCCCCGGGGGGCCCAGCTCCTACGAGCAGTACTTC. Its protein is CASSPGGPSSYEQYF.

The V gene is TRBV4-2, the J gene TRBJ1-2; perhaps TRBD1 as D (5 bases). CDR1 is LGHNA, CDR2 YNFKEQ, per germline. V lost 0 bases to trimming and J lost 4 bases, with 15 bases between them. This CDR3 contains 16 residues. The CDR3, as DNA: TGTGCCAGCAGCCAAGACGTCGTGGACACGAGCTATGGCTACACCTTC. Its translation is CASSQDVVDTSYGYTF.

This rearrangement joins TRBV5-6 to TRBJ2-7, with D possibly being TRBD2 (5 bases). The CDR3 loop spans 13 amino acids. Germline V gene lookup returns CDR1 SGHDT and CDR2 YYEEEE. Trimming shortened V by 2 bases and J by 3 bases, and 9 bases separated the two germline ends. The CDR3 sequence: CASSFKEGYEQYF. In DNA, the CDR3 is TGTGCCAGCAGCTTCAAAGAGGGCTACGAGCAGTACTTC.

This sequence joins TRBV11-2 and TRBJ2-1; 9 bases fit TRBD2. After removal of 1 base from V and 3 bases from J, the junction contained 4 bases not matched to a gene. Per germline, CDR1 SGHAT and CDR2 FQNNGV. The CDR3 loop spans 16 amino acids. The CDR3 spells CASSLVPSGNYNEQFF. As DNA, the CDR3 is TGTGCCAGCAGCTTAGTCCCTAGCGGGAACTACAATGAGCAGTTCTTC.

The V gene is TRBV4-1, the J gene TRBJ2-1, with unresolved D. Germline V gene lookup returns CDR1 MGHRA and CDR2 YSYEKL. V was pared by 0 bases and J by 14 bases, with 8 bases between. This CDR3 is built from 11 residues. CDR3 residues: CASSQDLEEFF. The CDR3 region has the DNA TGCGCCAGCAGCCAAGATCTAGAAGAGTTCTTC.

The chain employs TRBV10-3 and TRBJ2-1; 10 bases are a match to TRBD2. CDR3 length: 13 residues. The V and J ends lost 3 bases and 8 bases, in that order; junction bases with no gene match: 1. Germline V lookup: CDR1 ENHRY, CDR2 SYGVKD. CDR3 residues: CAISDLAGDEQFF. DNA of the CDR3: TGTGCCATCAGTGATCTAGCGGGAGATGAGCAGTTCTTC.